The 22 T cell receptor beta chains below were found in one sample sequenced in a study of blood T cell repertoires in COVID-19. Here immunoSEQ multiplex PCR was the method, and the copy in TCRdb shows in-frame clones only, minus some. The sample contains 170,000 or so clones, 75% to 80% of which appear only once. The sequenced material came from peripheral blood. The receptors were sampled from a woman in her 70s with acute or convalescent COVID-19.

The chain has TRBV10-3 and TRBJ2-1, with 9 bases that match TRBD1. This CDR3 comprises 15 residues. Trimming took 7 bases from V and 0 from J; bases not matched to a gene: 4. Germline V gene lookup returns CDR1 ENHRY and CDR2 SYGVKD. The CDR3 DNA is TGTGCCATCACAACGGACAGGGGCTCCTACAATGAGCAGTTCTTC. Protein sequence: CAITTDRGSYNEQFF.

This rearrangement joins TRBV5-6 to TRBJ2-5; D is possibly TRBD2 (5 bases). The CDR3 is made up of 14 amino acids. Germline V gene sequence: CDR1 SGHDT, CDR2 YYEEEE. Trimming shortened V by 0 bases and J by 3 bases, and 9 bases separated the two germline ends. The CDR3 region has the DNA TGTGCCAGCAGCTTGGTTGCGACTAAAGAGACCCAGTACTTC. Protein: CASSLVATKETQYF. Combining the CDR3 with reference TRBV5-6 and TRBJ2-5 gives the whole variable domain DAGVTQSPTHLIKTRGQQVTLRCSPKSGHDTVSWYQQALGQGPQFIFQYYEEEERQRGNFPDRFSGHQFPNYSSELNVNALLLGDSALYLCASSLVATKETQYFGPGTRLLVL.

The chain joins TRBV2 to TRBJ2-2; D gene unclear. The CDR3 has 12 residues. V was pared by 7 bases and J by 7 bases, with 10 bases between. The germline gives CDR1 SNHLY, CDR2 FYNNEI. The CDR3 sequence is CASTGEVGELFF. The CDR3, as DNA: TGTGCCAGCACCGGTGAGGTCGGGGAGCTGTTTTTT.

V and J are TRBV30 and TRBJ1-6, with D possibly being TRBD1 (6 bases). CDR3 size: 15 residues. Germline CDR1 is GTSNPN and CDR2 is SVGIG (reference sequence). V lost 0 bases and J 5 bases, leaving 11 bases between the germline ends. The CDR3 nucleotides read TGTGCCTGGAGTGTACAGGGAAATAATAATTCACCCCTCCACTTT. Translation: CAWSVQGNNNSPLHF.

This chain links TRBV6-6 with TRBJ2-5; TRBD2 might be the D (6 bases). Germline loops: CDR1 MNHNY, CDR2 SVGAGI (reference sequence). CDR3 length: 13 amino acids. V lost 5 bases to trimming and J lost 5 bases, with 12 bases between them. The CDR3 DNA is TGTGCCAGCAGTACCGGGAGCCGGGAGACCCAGTACTTC. Protein product: CASSTGSRETQYF.

In regard to this clone: Different DNA sequences within this sample yield the same CDR3. The rearrangement uses TRBV18 and TRBJ2-5, with 8 bases identical to TRBD2. There are 14 residues in the CDR3. Germline lookup yields CDR1 KGHSH and CDR2 LQKENI. With V trimmed by 3 bases and J by 3 bases, 3 bases remained unmatched. CDR3 sequence: CASSPPAGEETQYF. The CDR3 DNA reads TGTGCCAGCTCACCTCCAGCGGGAGAAGAGACCCAGTACTTC.

This clone was counted between two and nine times. The V and J genes are TRBV7-9 and TRBJ1-1; 7 bases are shared with TRBD1. V shed 5 bases, J shed 6 bases, and the junction held 12 bases outside the gene matches. This CDR3 is 15 amino acids long. CDR1 SEHNR and CDR2 FQNEAQ come from the germline V gene (reference sequence). CDR3 sequence: CASSEQGGPYAEAFF. For the CDR3, the DNA is TGTGCCAGCAGCGAGCAGGGGGGCCCTTATGCTGAAGCTTTCTTT.

The sample holds many counts of this clone. This rearrangement joins TRBV30 to TRBJ2-7; 9 bases are shared with TRBD1. Trimming cost V 6 bases and J 4 bases; bases outside gene matches: 10. In germline, CDR1 is GTSNPN, CDR2 SVGIG (reference sequence). The CDR3 is made up of 14 amino acids. The CDR3 here is CACEPGQGIYEQYF. DNA for the CDR3: TGTGCCTGTGAACCGGGACAGGGCATTTACGAGCAGTACTTC.

V is TRBV19 and J is TRBJ1-4; TRBD1 is a possible D gene (5 bases). This CDR3 contains 15 residues. The V gene's germline CDR1 is LNHDA and CDR2 SQIVND (reference sequence). V dropped 4 bases and J dropped 4 bases, with 13 bases sitting between them. CDR3 nucleotide sequence: TGTGCCAGTAGTAGACTGACAGATGGTAATGAAAAACTGTTTTTT. Its protein is CASSRLTDGNEKLFF.

The chain uses TRBV7-3 and TRBJ2-7; D is perhaps TRBD2 (7 bases). Germline values: CDR1 SGHTA, CDR2 FQGTGA. V lost 5 bases, J lost 6 bases, and 14 bases lay in between. The CDR3 consists of 13 residues. The CDR3 DNA is TGTGCCAGCAGCCCTAGGGGGGGGACCGAGCAGTACTTC. This codes for CASSPRGGTEQYF. Full variable domain (outside the CDR3, taken from reference TRBV7-3 and TRBJ2-7): GAGVSQTPSNKVTEKGKYVELRCDPISGHTALYWYRQSLGQGPEFLIYFQGTGAADDSGLPNDRFFAVRPEGSVSTLKIQRTERGDSAVYLCASSPRGGTEQYFGPGTRLTVT.

The chain uses TRBV7-9 and TRBJ2-4, with D possibly matching TRBD1 (7 bases). The germline V gene encodes CDR1 SEHNR and CDR2 FQNEAQ (reference sequence). The CDR3 sequence is 15 residues long. V was clipped by 0 bases and J by 7 bases, with 13 bases between them. DNA for the CDR3: TGTGCCAGCAGCTTAGCATACCCAGGGGGGAACATTCAGTACTTC. Translating it yields CASSLAYPGGNIQYF.

The chain combines TRBV18 with TRBJ1-4, with 7 bases lining up with TRBD1. Germline-derived CDR1 and CDR2 are KGHSH and LQKENI. CDR3 length: 14 residues. The V and J ends lost 3 bases and 11 bases, in that order; junction bases with no gene match: 9. The CDR3 loop is CASSPRQGVGKLFF. The CDR3 DNA sequence: TGTGCCAGCTCACCGCGGCAGGGGGTAGGGAAACTGTTTTTT.

The chain employs TRBV19 and TRBJ1-2, with TRBD1 matching 7 bases. Germline V gene sequence: CDR1 LNHDA, CDR2 SQIVND (reference sequence). This CDR3 has 12 residues. V shed 6 bases, J shed 8 bases, and the junction held 6 bases outside the gene matches. The CDR3 DNA reads as TGTGCCAGTAGCGACAGGGCGAGGGGCTACACCTTC. Protein: CASSDRARGYTF.

This chain connects TRBV24-1 to TRBJ2-5, with TRBD2 matching 9 bases. Germline CDR1 reads KGHDR; CDR2 reads SFDVKD. Unmatched junction bases numbered 9, after V lost 3 bases and J lost 5 bases. This CDR3 has 16 residues. CDR3 residues: CATSDHGGRALETQYF. The CDR3 nucleotides read TGTGCCACCAGTGATCACGGCGGGAGGGCCTTGGAGACCCAGTACTTC.

This clone was counted a few times. This sequence joins TRBV2 and TRBJ2-7; 12 bases agree with TRBD2. The V segment lost 4 bases and the J segment 8 bases; nucleotides outside the gene matches: 6. The CDR3 spans 14 residues. CDR1 is SNHLY, CDR2 FYNNEI, per germline. Here the CDR3 DNA reads TGTGCCAGCAGTGGGACTAGCGGGGAAACCAAGCAGTACTTC. Encoded protein: CASSGTSGETKQYF.

This chain links TRBV11-2 with TRBJ1-2; D gene uncertain. The CDR3 extends over 15 amino acids. Germline V gene sequence: CDR1 SGHAT, CDR2 FQNNGV. Trimming shortened V by 5 bases and J by 1 base, and 14 bases separated the two germline ends. CDR3 sequence (DNA): TGTGCCAGCAGCCACCTTCGTCGAGATAACTATGGCTACACCTTC. Translating gives CASSHLRRDNYGYTF.

This chain links TRBV10-1 with TRBJ2-1, with D perhaps TRBD1 (5 bases). Germline CDR1 is WNHNN and CDR2 is SYGVQD (reference sequence). CDR3 length equals 16 residues. V was cut by 4 bases and J by 11 bases, with 24 bases left in between. CDR3 in amino acids: CASSALNRSQGLQQFF. The DNA of the CDR3 is TGCGCCAGCAGTGCCCTCAATCGATCCCAGGGTTTACAGCAGTTCTTC.

The chain links TRBV5-4 to TRBJ1-5, with 7 nucleotides matching TRBD1. This CDR3 region has 14 residues. Trimming cost V 4 bases and J 4 bases; bases outside gene matches: 5. Germline values: CDR1 SGHNT, CDR2 YYREEE (reference sequence). For the CDR3, the DNA is TGTGCCAGCAGCATACAGGGGCGTAATCAGCCCCAGCATTTT. Its protein product is CASSIQGRNQPQHF. Looking up the rest from reference TRBV5-4 and TRBJ1-5 gives the full variable domain: ETGVTQSPTHLIKTRGQQVTLRCSSQSGHNTVSWYQQALGQGPQFIFQYYREEENGRGNFPPRFSGLQFPNYSSELNVNALELDDSALYLCASSIQGRNQPQHFGDGTRLSIL.

The rearrangement joins TRBV5-1 to TRBJ2-1; TRBD2 aligns across 14 bases. Germline trimming cut 3 bases from V and 7 bases from J; bases unmatched to any gene: 9. The CDR3 sequence is 17 residues long. Germline assignment: CDR1 SGHRS and CDR2 YFSETQ. The chain's CDR3 is CASSSGTSGSLRNEQFF. CDR3 nucleotide sequence: TGCGCCAGCAGCTCTGGGACTAGCGGGAGTCTTCGAAATGAGCAGTTCTTC. Variable domain in full (rest from reference TRBV5-1 and TRBJ2-1): KAGVTQTPRYLIKTRGQQVTLSCSPISGHRSVSWYQQTPGQGLQFLFEYFSETQRNKGNFPGRFSGRQFSNSRSEMNVSTLELGDSALYLCASSSGTSGSLRNEQFFGPGTRLTVL.

V is TRBV13 and J is TRBJ2-1; 11 bases map to TRBD2. This CDR3 spans 16 amino acids. Trimming removed 6 bases from V and 3 bases from J; junction bases left unmatched: 7. The germline CDR1 and CDR2 sequences are PRHDT and FYEKMQ (reference sequence). CDR3 bases: TGTGCCAGCAGTCCCCCCGGGACTAGCGGCTACAATGAGCAGTTCTTC. Encoded protein: CASSPPGTSGYNEQFF.

J is TRBJ2-5 and V is TRBV29-1, with no clear D. The CDR3 loop spans 11 amino acids. The germline V gene encodes CDR1 SQVTM and CDR2 ANQGSEA. Trimming pared 0 bases from V and 5 bases from J, leaving 4 bases between. The CDR3 DNA is TGCAGCGTTGAAGATGCGGAGACCCAGTACTTC. Amino acid sequence: CSVEDAETQYF.

The chain is built from TRBV27 and TRBJ1-4, with D maybe TRBD1 (6 bases). This CDR3 has 18 residues. V lost 1 base and J 1 base, leaving 16 bases between the germline ends. Germline values: CDR1 MNHEY, CDR2 SMNVEV (reference sequence). In DNA, the CDR3 is TGTGCCAGCAGTTTATACGGCAGGGGTCGGGTAACTAATGAAAAACTGTTTTTT. Translating it yields CASSLYGRGRVTNEKLFF.